The next 13 T cell receptor beta chains were all read from a single sample in a study of identical twins. From the 5' RACE reads, TCRdb called clonotypes with MiXCR, one entry per CDR3 protein. Of 400,000 to 500,000 distinct CDR3 sequences listed, about 18% are singletons. Sequencing was done on a sample of naive T cells sorted from blood. Receptors originate from a man aged 50-60 years in good health.

V and J are TRBV28 and TRBJ1-1, with D possibly being TRBD1 (6 bases). Germline V gene data show CDR1 as MDHEN and CDR2 as SYDVKM. The CDR3 spans 16 residues. The germline V and J ends were trimmed by 6 bases and 5 bases, with 22 bases remaining between them. The CDR3 region has the DNA TGTGCCAGCAGCCGGGTCGGCAGGGGCAGGTGGACTGAAGCTTTCTTT. Amino acid sequence: CASSRVGRGRWTEAFF.

The genes are TRBV10-2 and TRBJ2-7; possible D gene TRBD2, 6 bases. V was trimmed by 2 bases and J by 0 bases, leaving 14 bases between them. CDR1 is WSHSY and CDR2 is SAAADI in the germline V gene. This CDR3 is 16 amino acids long. The CDR3 nucleotides read TGCGCCAGCAGTGAGATCGCGGGATCCTACTCCTACGAGCAGTACTTC. Translated: CASSEIAGSYSYEQYF.

This clonotype has ten or more counts. The gene calls are TRBV11-2 and TRBJ2-4; TRBD2 matches 7 bases. The V segment lost 3 bases and the J segment 4 bases; nucleotides outside the gene matches: 3. Germline V gene sequence: CDR1 SGHAT, CDR2 FQNNGV. The CDR3 covers 14 residues. The CDR3 loop is CASSLAGVKNIQYF. The DNA for the CDR3 is TGTGCCAGCAGCTTGGCGGGAGTAAAAAACATTCAGTACTTC.

The sample holds a few counts of this clonotype. The chain couples TRBV20-1 to TRBJ2-1; TRBD1 is a possible D gene (5 bases). Trimming left V 6 bases short and J 8 bases short, with 14 bases between. CDR1 and CDR2 (germline): DFQATT, SNEGSKA (reference sequence). This CDR3 contains 12 residues. The CDR3 coding sequence is TGCAGTGCCGGGCAGGGCTGGGATGAGCAGTTCTTC. As protein: CSAGQGWDEQFF.

CDR3 residues: CASNPGGAANEKLFF. Here the CDR3 DNA reads TGCGCCAGCAACCCAGGGGGCGCGGCTAATGAAAAACTGTTTTTT. This chain uses TRBV5-1 with TRBJ1-4; 8 positions agree with TRBD1. The V gene's germline CDR1 is SGHRS and CDR2 YFSETQ. The CDR3 is 15 amino acids. The ends lost 6 bases at V and 3 bases at J; junction bases unmatched: 7.

The sample holds many counts of this clonotype. The V call is TRBV5-1, the J call TRBJ2-6; the D is unclear. CDR1 and CDR2 (germline): SGHRS, YFSETQ. The CDR3 length is 17 residues. V was clipped by 0 bases and J by 0 bases, with 10 bases between them. DNA for the CDR3: TGCGCCAGCAGCTTGGGGTATAGAAGCTCTGGGGCCAACGTCCTGACTTTC. This codes for CASSLGYRSSGANVLTF.

This clonotype has more than one count but fewer than ten. The rearrangement joins TRBV5-5 to TRBJ2-1; TRBD2 matches at 10 bases. Germline V gene sequence: CDR1 SGHKS, CDR2 YYEKEE (reference sequence). This CDR3 spans 15 amino acids. After removal of 1 base from V and 9 bases from J, the junction contained 7 bases not matched to a gene. The CDR3 DNA reads as TGTGCCAGCAGCTTGAAACTAGCGGGGACCGGTGAGCAGTTCTTC. The encoded protein is CASSLKLAGTGEQFF.

This clonotype was counted between two and nine times. This sequence joins TRBV20-1 and TRBJ2-1; 10 nucleotides agree with TRBD1. This CDR3 is 13 amino acids long. V dropped 7 bases and J dropped 12; count of bases not matched to a gene: 12. Looked up from germline, CDR1 is DFQATT and CDR2 is SNEGSKA (reference sequence). CDR3 DNA sequence: TGCAGTGTCAGGGGGACAGGGGCTGTGGGGCAGTTCTTC. Translated, it gives CSVRGTGAVGQFF.

The chain combines TRBV2 with TRBJ2-7; D perhaps matches TRBD2 (5 bases). This CDR3 comprises 13 residues. V was pared by 10 bases and J by 6 bases, with 19 bases between. From germline, CDR1 is SNHLY and CDR2 FYNNEI. Written as DNA, the CDR3 is TGTGCCACCTCGTCCGGGGTCGGACTCGAGCAGTACTTC. This gives the protein CATSSGVGLEQYF.

In its sample, this clonotype was seen a few times. The chain employs TRBV12-3 or TRBV12-4 and TRBJ2-7; 8 bases fit TRBD1. The CDR3 runs to 13 residues. The V and J ends lost 6 bases and 5 bases, in that order; junction bases with no gene match: 6. The CDR3 DNA follows: TGTGCCAGCAGAACAGGGGGTCTGGACGAGCAGTACTTC. Its protein product is CASRTGGLDEQYF.

This clonotype was seen more than once but under ten times. This rearrangement joins TRBV6-5 to TRBJ2-7; D unclear. The CDR3 sequence is 13 residues long. Germline CDR1 and CDR2: MNHEY and SVGAGI. V lost 2 bases and J 6 bases, leaving 11 bases between the germline ends. The CDR3: CASSYAITGEQYF. The CDR3 DNA sequence: TGTGCCAGCAGTTACGCAATTACGGGCGAGCAGTACTTC.

This clonotype was seen only a few times. The genes are TRBV10-3 and TRBJ2-5, with D possibly being TRBD1 (5 bases). CDR3 length: 13 amino acids. In germline, CDR1 is ENHRY, CDR2 SYGVKD. Trimming removed 3 bases at V and 7 bases at J, with 12 bases between. The CDR3 sequence is CAISDKGPGTQYF. CDR3 DNA sequence: TGTGCCATCAGTGACAAGGGGCCGGGGACCCAGTACTTC.

This clonotype was recorded many times. The rearrangement links TRBV27 to TRBJ2-1, with 9 bases identical to TRBD2. The V and J ends lost 8 bases and 5 bases, in that order; junction bases with no gene match: 7. The CDR3 is made up of 14 amino acids. Germline V gene lookup returns CDR1 MNHEY and CDR2 SMNVEV (reference sequence). The CDR3 nucleotides are TGTGCCAGCTGGCTAGCGGGACGAAACAATGAGCAGTTCTTC. It encodes CASWLAGRNNEQFF.